Presented here are 17 T cell receptor beta chains from one specimen sequenced in a study of cytomegalovirus exposure and HLA in healthy donors. The PCR had 60 Vbeta and 13 Jbeta primers. Using immunoSEQ multiplex PCR, the repertoire was profiled, and TCRdb retains in-frame clones only, with some absent. The sample totals approximately 120,000 clones; its top ten clones hold 1.5% to 2%. Sequencing used PBMCs. These receptors were taken from a woman aged 55-75 years in good health and CMV-seronegative.

The chain joins TRBV5-1 to TRBJ1-2; 9 nucleotides agree with TRBD1. Germline-derived CDR1 and CDR2 are SGHRS and YFSETQ. This CDR3 is built from 14 residues. With 3 bases clipped from V and 7 bases from J, the junction kept 7 bases outside the gene matches. CDR3 amino acids: CASSSGQGLGGYTF. CDR3 bases: TGCGCCAGCAGCTCGGGACAGGGATTAGGTGGCTACACCTTC.

The chain carries TRBV5-5 and TRBJ2-3; 12 bases align to TRBD2. Germline V CDR1 and CDR2: SGHKS, YYEKEE (reference sequence). This CDR3 is 17 amino acids long. Trimming at V came to 2 bases and at J to 3 bases, leaving 7 bases not matched to a gene. CDR3 in amino acids: CASSLESGTSGTDTQYF. The DNA for the CDR3 is TGTGCCAGCAGCTTAGAGTCCGGGACTAGCGGGACAGATACGCAGTATTTT.

The V and J genes are TRBV4-2 and TRBJ1-4; 7 nucleotides match TRBD1. After removal of 2 bases from V and 7 bases from J, the junction contained 1 base not matched to a gene. Germline CDR1 is LGHNA and CDR2 is YNFKEQ. The CDR3 extends over 13 amino acids. The CDR3 sequence is CASSQRDSEKLFF. CDR3 DNA: TGTGCCAGCAGCCAACGGGACAGTGAAAAACTGTTTTTT.

This rearrangement joins TRBV29-1 to TRBJ2-1; no clear D gene. Germline CDR1 is SQVTM and CDR2 is ANQGSEA. Trimming took off 2 bases at V and 3 bases at J, with 11 bases between the two ends. CDR3 length: 14 residues. This CDR3 is CSVEWRQGYNEQFF. CDR3 nucleotides: TGCAGCGTTGAATGGCGGCAAGGCTACAATGAGCAGTTCTTC.

The chain recombines TRBV4-1 with TRBJ2-1; the match to TRBD1 covers 10 bases. CDR3 length equals 15 residues. CDR1 is MGHRA, CDR2 YSYEKL, per germline. J lost 5 bases, V lost 7 bases, and 8 bases had no gene match. The CDR3 coding sequence is TGCGCCAGCACCAATGCCGGGACAGGGGACAATGAGCAGTTCTTC. It is translated as CASTNAGTGDNEQFF.

The chain links TRBV7-8 to TRBJ2-2; D gene unclear. V shed 2 bases and J shed 6 bases, with 7 bases lying between them. The germline V gene encodes CDR1 SGHVS and CDR2 FQNEAQ. The CDR3 contains 13 residues. This CDR3 reads CASSLLSPGELFF. CDR3 coding DNA: TGTGCCAGCAGCTTATTATCCCCCGGGGAGCTGTTTTTT. Based on the CDR3 plus reference TRBV7-8 and TRBJ2-2, the full variable domain is GAGVSQSPRYKVAKRGQDVALRCDPISGHVSLFWYQQALGQGPEFLTYFQNEAQLDKSGLPSDRFFAERPEGSVSTLKIQRTQQEDSAVYLCASSLLSPGELFFGEGSRLTVL.

This chain uses TRBV6-6 with TRBJ2-1; D ambiguous. This CDR3 spans 13 amino acids. CDR1 is MNHNY and CDR2 is SVGAGI in the germline V gene (reference sequence). The V end lost 0 bases, the J end lost 11 bases, and 11 bases lay between the germline ends. The CDR3 DNA follows: TGTGCCAGCAGTTACTCGATTGGCGGAAAGCAGTTCTTC. Encoded protein: CASSYSIGGKQFF.

V and J are TRBV28 and TRBJ2-1, with D possibly TRBD2 on 6 matching bases. V lost 10 bases and J lost 5, with 15 bases in between. Germline V CDR1 and CDR2: MDHEN, SYDVKM. This CDR3 comprises 13 residues. The CDR3 spells CAIAGLENNEQFF. The CDR3 region has the DNA TGTGCCATCGCGGGACTCGAAAACAATGAGCAGTTCTTC.

V gene TRBV7-3 combines with J gene TRBJ2-6; D is ambiguous. Deletions cut 0 bases from V and 0 bases from J, with 9 bases between. Looked up from germline, CDR1 is SGHTA and CDR2 is FQGTGA. The CDR3 has 17 residues. CDR3 protein: CASSLTPPSSGANVLTF. For the CDR3, the DNA is TGTGCCAGCAGCTTAACACCACCGAGCTCTGGGGCCAACGTCCTGACTTTC.

This chain joins TRBV10-3 and TRBJ2-1, with TRBD2 identical over 8 bases. Germline trimming cut 4 bases from V and 5 bases from J; bases unmatched to any gene: 7. This CDR3 is built from 15 residues. CDR1 and CDR2 from the germline V gene are ENHRY and SYGVKD. CDR3 sequence reads: CAISGTSGPNNEQFF. DNA for the CDR3: TGTGCCATCAGTGGCACTAGCGGACCAAACAATGAGCAGTTCTTC.

The rearrangement uses TRBV4-1 and TRBJ1-5; D is undetermined. The CDR3 contains 13 residues. Germline values: CDR1 MGHRA, CDR2 YSYEKL. V lost 1 base to trimming and J lost 6 bases, with 7 bases between them. CDR3 protein: CASSQGGFQPQHF. DNA of the CDR3: TGCGCCAGCAGCCAAGGAGGGTTTCAGCCCCAGCATTTT.

The J gene is TRBJ2-5, the V gene TRBV6-1, with D possibly being TRBD1 (5 bases). The CDR3 loop spans 13 amino acids. With 10 bases removed from V and 1 base from J, the gap between germline ends came to 13 bases. Germline V lookup: CDR1 MNHNS, CDR2 SASEGT. The DNA of the CDR3 is TGTGCCACCAACTGGCAGGGCCAAGAGACCCAGTACTTC. Amino acids: CATNWQGQETQYF.

CDR3 protein: CASSLEAGMNTEAFF. The CDR3 coding sequence is TGCGCCAGCAGCTTGGAGGCAGGGATGAACACTGAAGCTTTCTTT. V and J are TRBV5-1 and TRBJ1-1; maybe TRBD1 (5 bases). This CDR3 has 15 amino acids. Germline CDR1 SGHRS, CDR2 YFSETQ. The V end was cut by 0 bases, the J end by 0 bases, with 9 bases between.

This sequence joins TRBV6-5 and TRBJ2-7; perhaps TRBD2 as D (5 bases). V lost 5 bases and J 5 bases, leaving 10 bases between the germline ends. Germline CDR1 MNHEY, CDR2 SVGAGI. The CDR3 spans 12 residues. CDR3 nucleotide sequence: TGTGCCAGCAGTAGCGGACCGAACGAGCAGTACTTC. Protein: CASSSGPNEQYF.

The chain employs TRBV9 and TRBJ1-3; a possible D gene is TRBD1 (5 bases). The CDR3 contains 16 residues. CDR1 is SGDLS, CDR2 YYNGEE, per germline. Deletions cut 4 bases from V and 0 bases from J, with 14 bases between. The CDR3 here is CASSPRDLLSGNTIYF. The CDR3 DNA reads as TGTGCCAGCAGCCCCCGGGACTTACTCTCTGGAAACACCATATATTTT.

V is TRBV28 and J is TRBJ2-7; possible D gene TRBD1, 6 bases. The V gene lost 8 bases and the J gene lost 2 bases, with 16 bases spanning the gap. The germline gives CDR1 MDHEN, CDR2 SYDVKM. The CDR3 is 14 amino acids. CDR3 nucleotides: TGTGCCAGCGGCTTGGGGGCGGTAACCTACGAGCAGTACTTC. Translation: CASGLGAVTYEQYF.

The rearrangement uses TRBV6-1 and TRBJ2-7, with 13 bases lining up with TRBD2. V was clipped by 7 bases and J by 7 bases; unmatched bases: 10. This CDR3 comprises 15 residues. CDR1 and CDR2 (germline): MNHNS, SASEGT. The chain's CDR3 is CASISGLAGVREQYF. CDR3 in DNA: TGTGCCAGCATCTCCGGACTAGCGGGAGTAAGGGAGCAGTACTTC.